This paragraph covers one TCR beta chain sequence. Its antigen is not known. The germline V gene has CDR1 SGHVS and CDR2 FNYEAQ. Trimming took off 0 bases at V and 11 bases at J, with 15 bases between the two ends. The CDR3 is 14 residues long. Only in-frame clones appear in the TCRdb table, and some are missing; sequencing was by immunoSEQ multiplex PCR. The data contain 150,000 or so clones, about nine tenths of them singletons. The sample is drawn from a study of T cell responses to AZD1222 COVID-19 vaccine. Study as a whole: Analysis merged second doses at about 4 or about 12 weeks.

Points from the study as a whole: There were repertoire samples only from the period after the peak T cell response. A rise in Spike-specific TCR breadth and depth followed two AZD1222 doses. The sample set comprised mostly white British donors with more females, and clonal diversity was possibly underestimated.

V gene TRBV7-6 combines with J gene TRBJ2-3, with D perhaps matching TRBD2 (5 bases). The sequence derives from an adult in good health. Sequencing used peripheral blood, obtained on day 0 of AZD1222 vaccination. The CDR3 bases are TGTGCCAGCAGCTTAGCGACGGGGTTCATCGAGCAGTATTTT. Its translation is CASSLATGFIEQYF.